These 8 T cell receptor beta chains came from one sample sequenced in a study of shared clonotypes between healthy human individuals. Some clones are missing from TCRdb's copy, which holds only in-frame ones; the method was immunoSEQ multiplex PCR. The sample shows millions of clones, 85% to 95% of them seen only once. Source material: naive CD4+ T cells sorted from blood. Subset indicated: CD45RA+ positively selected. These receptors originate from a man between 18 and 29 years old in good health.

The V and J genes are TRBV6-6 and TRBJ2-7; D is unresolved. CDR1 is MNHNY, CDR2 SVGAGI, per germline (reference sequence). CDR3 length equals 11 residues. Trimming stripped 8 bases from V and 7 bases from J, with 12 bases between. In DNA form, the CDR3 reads TGTGCCAGCGGCTCAAAGGGTGAGCAGTACTTC. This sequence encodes CASGSKGEQYF.

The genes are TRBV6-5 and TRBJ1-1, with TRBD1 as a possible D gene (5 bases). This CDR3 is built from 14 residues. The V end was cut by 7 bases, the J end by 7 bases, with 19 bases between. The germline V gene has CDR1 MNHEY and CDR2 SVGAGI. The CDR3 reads CASKALVGQGEAFF. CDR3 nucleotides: TGTGCCAGCAAAGCTTTAGTGGGGCAGGGTGAAGCTTTCTTT.

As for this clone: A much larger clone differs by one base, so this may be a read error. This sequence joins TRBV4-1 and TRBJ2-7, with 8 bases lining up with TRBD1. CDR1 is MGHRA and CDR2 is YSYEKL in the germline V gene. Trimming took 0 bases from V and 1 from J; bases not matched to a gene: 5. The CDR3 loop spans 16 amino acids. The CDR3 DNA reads TGCGCCAGCAGCCAAGAAAGGGACAGGTATTCCTACGAGCAGTACTTC. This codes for CASSQERDRYSYEQYF.

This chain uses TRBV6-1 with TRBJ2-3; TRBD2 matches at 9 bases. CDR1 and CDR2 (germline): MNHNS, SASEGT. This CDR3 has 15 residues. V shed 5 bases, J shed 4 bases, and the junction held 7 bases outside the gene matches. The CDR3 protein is CASSRLAGEADTQYF. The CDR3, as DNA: TGTGCCAGCAGTCGTTTAGCGGGGGAGGCAGATACGCAGTATTTT.

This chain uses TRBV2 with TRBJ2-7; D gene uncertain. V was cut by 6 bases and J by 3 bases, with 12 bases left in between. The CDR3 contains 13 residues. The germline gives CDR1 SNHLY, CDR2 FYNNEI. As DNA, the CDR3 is TGTGCCAGCAGACCTAGTGGAATCTACGAGCAGTACTTC. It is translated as CASRPSGIYEQYF.

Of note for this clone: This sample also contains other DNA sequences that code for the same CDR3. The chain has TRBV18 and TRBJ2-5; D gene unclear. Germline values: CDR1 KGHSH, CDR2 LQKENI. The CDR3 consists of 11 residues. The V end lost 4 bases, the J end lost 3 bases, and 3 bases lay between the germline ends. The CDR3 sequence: CASSREETQYF. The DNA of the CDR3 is TGTGCCAGCTCACGAGAAGAGACCCAGTACTTC. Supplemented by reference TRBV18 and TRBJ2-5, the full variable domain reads NAGVMQNPRHLVRRRGQEARLRCSPMKGHSHVYWYRQLPEEGLKFMVYLQKENIIDESGMPKERFSAEFPKEGPSILRIQQVVRGDSAAYFCASSREETQYFGPGTRLLVL.

CDR3 sequence reads: CASSGHRTSTDTQYF. CDR3 sequence (DNA): TGTGCCAGCAGTGGACACCGGACTAGCACAGATACGCAGTATTTT. The J gene is TRBJ2-3, the V gene TRBV27, with D perhaps TRBD1 or TRBD2 (5 bases each). The CDR3 consists of 15 residues. Germline V gene sequence: CDR1 MNHEY, CDR2 SMNVEV (reference sequence). Trimming left V 5 bases short and J 0 bases short, with 12 bases between.

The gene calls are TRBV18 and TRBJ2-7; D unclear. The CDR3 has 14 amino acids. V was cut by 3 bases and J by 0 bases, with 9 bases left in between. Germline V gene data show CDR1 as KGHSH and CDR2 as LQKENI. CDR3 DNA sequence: TGTGCCAGCTCACCTTTGGACGCCTCCTACGAGCAGTACTTC. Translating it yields CASSPLDASYEQYF.